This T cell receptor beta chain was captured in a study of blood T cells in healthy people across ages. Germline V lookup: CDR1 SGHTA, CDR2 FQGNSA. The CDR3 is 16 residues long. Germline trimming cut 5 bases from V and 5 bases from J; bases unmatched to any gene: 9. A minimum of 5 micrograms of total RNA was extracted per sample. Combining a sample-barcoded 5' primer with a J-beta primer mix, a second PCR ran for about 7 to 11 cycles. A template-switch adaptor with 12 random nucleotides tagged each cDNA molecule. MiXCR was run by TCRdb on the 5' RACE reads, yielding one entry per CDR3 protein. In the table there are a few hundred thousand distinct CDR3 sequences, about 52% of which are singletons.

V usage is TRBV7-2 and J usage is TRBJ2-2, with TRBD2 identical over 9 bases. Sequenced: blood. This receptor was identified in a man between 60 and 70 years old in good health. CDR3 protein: CASSPRAGGGTGELFF. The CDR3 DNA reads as TGTGCCAGCAGCCCCCGGGCGGGAGGGGGAACCGGGGAGCTGTTTTTT.